This T cell receptor beta chain was profiled in a study of blood T cell repertoires in COVID-19. Study context: Both acute and convalescent COVID-19 samples were obtained from the United States, Italy and Spain. PBMCs, B-cell-depleted T cells, or T cells were the source of the cDNA or gDNA that made up the material.

Germline lookup yields CDR1 SNHLY and CDR2 FYNNEI. The CDR3 sequence is 14 residues long. Trimming cost V 6 bases and J 0 bases; bases outside gene matches: 2. This clone was counted only a few times. Authors' processing steps: Amplification of reference gene primers provided the estimated nucleated cell counts. Clones were sequenced by immunoSEQ multiplex PCR, and TCRdb holds only the in-frame ones, with some missing. V and J calls and clone size are those listed in that table; D and trimming were worked out from the DNA. The sample yields about 130,000 clones, around 85% seen once. The sequenced material came from peripheral blood. This TCR was sampled from a woman older than 75 with acute or convalescent COVID-19. J is TRBJ1-2 and V is TRBV2; 9 bases map to TRBD1. CDR3 loop: CASRTGGANYGYTF. The CDR3 DNA is TGTGCCAGCAGGACAGGGGGGGCTAACTATGGCTACACCTTC.